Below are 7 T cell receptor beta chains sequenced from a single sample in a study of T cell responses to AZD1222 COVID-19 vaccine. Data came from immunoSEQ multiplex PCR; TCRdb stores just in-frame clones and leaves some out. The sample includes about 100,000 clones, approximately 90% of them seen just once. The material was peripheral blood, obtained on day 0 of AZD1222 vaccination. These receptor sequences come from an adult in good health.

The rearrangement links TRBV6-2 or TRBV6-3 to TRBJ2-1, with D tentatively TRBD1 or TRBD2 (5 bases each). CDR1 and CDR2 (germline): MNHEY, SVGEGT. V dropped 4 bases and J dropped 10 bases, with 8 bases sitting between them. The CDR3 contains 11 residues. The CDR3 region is CASSLWGEQFF. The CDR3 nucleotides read TGTGCCAGCAGTTTGTGGGGGGAGCAGTTCTTC.

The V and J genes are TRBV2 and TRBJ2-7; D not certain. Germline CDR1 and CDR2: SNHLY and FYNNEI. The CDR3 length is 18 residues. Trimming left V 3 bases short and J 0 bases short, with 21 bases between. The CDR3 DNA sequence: TGTGCCAGCAGTGATGGACGAGTCGGACGCCCGAGCTCCTACGAGCAGTACTTC. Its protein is CASSDGRVGRPSSYEQYF.

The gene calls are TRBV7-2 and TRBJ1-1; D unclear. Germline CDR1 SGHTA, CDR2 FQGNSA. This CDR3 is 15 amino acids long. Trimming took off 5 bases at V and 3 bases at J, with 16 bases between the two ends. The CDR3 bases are TGTGCCAGCAGCCCCCTCGAAGGAAGGGACACTGAAGCTTTCTTT. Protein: CASSPLEGRDTEAFF.

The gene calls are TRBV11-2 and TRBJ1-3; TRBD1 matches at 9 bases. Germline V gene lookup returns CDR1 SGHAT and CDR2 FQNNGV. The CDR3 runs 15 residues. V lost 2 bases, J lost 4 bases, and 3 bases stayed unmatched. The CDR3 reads CASSLIQGAGNTIYF. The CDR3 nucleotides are TGTGCCAGCAGCTTAATACAGGGGGCAGGAAACACCATATATTTT. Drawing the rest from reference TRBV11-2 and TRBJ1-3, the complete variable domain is EAGVAQSPRYKIIEKRQSVAFWCNPISGHATLYWYQQILGQGPKLLIQFQNNGVVDDSQLPKDRFSAERLKGVDSTLKIQPAKLEDSAVYLCASSLIQGAGNTIYFGEGSWLTVV.

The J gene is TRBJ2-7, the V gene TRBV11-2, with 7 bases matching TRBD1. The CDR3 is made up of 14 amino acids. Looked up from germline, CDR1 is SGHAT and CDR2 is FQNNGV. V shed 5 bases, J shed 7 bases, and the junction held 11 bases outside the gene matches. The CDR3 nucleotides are TGTGCCAGCAGCCCCCACAGCGACAGGGTTGAGCAGTACTTC. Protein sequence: CASSPHSDRVEQYF.

The CDR3 here is CASSSIYAGGTEAFF. CDR3 DNA sequence: TGCGCCAGCAGCTCGATATACGCAGGTGGCACTGAAGCTTTCTTT. The rearrangement joins TRBV5-1 to TRBJ1-1; D remains ambiguous. The CDR3 is 15 residues long. V was trimmed by 3 bases and J by 4 bases, leaving 16 bases between them. Germline V CDR1 and CDR2: SGHRS, YFSETQ.

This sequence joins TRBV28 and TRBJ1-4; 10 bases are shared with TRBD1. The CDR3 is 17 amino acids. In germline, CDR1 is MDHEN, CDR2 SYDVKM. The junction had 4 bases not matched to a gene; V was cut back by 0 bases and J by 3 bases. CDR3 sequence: CASSLWFGTGANEKLFF. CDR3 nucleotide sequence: TGTGCCAGCAGTTTATGGTTCGGGACAGGGGCTAATGAAAAACTGTTTTTT.